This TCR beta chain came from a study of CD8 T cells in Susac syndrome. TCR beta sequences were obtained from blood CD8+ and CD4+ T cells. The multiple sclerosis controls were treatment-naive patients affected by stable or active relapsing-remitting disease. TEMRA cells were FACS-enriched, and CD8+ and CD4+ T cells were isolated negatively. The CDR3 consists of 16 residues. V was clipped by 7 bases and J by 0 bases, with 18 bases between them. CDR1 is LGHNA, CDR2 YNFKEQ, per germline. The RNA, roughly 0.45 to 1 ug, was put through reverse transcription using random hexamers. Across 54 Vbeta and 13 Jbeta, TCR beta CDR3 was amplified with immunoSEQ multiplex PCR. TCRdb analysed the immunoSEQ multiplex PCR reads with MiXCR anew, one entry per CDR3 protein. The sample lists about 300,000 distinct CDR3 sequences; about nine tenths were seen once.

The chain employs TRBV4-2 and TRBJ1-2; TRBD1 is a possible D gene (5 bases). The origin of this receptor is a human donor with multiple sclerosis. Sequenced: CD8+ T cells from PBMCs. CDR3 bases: TGTGCCAGCAACAACGGCTTCAGGGAAACTAACTATGGCTACACCTTC. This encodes CASNNGFRETNYGYTF.